This T cell receptor beta chain came from a study of T cells in Graves' hyperthyroidism and ophthalmopathy. Findings of the study overall: From stable hyperthyroidism, ophthalmopathy was separated by a 13 V-J model.

With regard to this clonotype: Its antigen is not known.

What was amplified from RNA transcripts were TCR beta CDR3 regions. HTBI primers were employed in a first-round RT-PCR of the TCR CDR3. TCRdb itself ran the multiplex PCR reads through MiXCR, one entry per CDR3 protein. Counted here are 450,000 to 650,000 distinct CDR3 sequences, around 14% occurring once; the ten biggest clones make up 7.1%. Unmatched junction bases numbered 4, after V lost 3 bases and J lost 4 bases. There are 14 residues in the CDR3. Germline loops: CDR1 LNHDA, CDR2 SQIVND (reference sequence). Extraction of PBMCs used roughly 9.4 ml of fresh peripheral blood. This receptor was identified in a woman aged 18-29 years with Graves' ophthalmopathy. Material: blood. V and J are TRBV19 and TRBJ1-2, with 8 bases fitting TRBD1. CDR3 loop: CASSMPDRAYGYTF. Written as DNA, the CDR3 is TGTGCCAGTAGTATGCCGGACAGGGCCTATGGCTACACCTTC.